The 27 T cell receptor beta chains in this list originate from one sample, sequenced in a study of regulatory T cells in long-lasting Graves disease. Investigators prepared the TCR beta libraries by applying iRepertoire HTBI primers and Arm-PCR of CDR3 regions. TCRdb reprocessed the multiplex PCR reads via MiXCR and lists one record per CDR3 protein. Among 250,000 or so distinct CDR3 sequences, 15% to 20% were seen once, and the ten largest hold 13% to 15%. The time point: newly diagnosed GD, antithyroid drugs for less than 3 months. The authors made the TCR library using RNA they extracted from PBMCs. These data also featured in a second study, about T cells in Graves' hyperthyroidism and ophthalmopathy.

The sample was peripheral blood mononuclear cells (PBMCs), taken at new diagnosis, from a patient treated with antithyroid drugs. The source of these receptors is a young woman with Graves disease.

This clonotype was picked up many times. The chain couples TRBV2 to TRBJ2-3; D is tentatively TRBD1 or TRBD2 (5 bases each). The CDR3 contains 14 residues. V lost 4 bases to trimming and J lost 3 bases, with 11 bases between them. Looked up from germline, CDR1 is SNHLY and CDR2 is FYNNEI. CDR3 coding DNA: TGTGCCAGCAGTGCGGCAGGGAGAACAGATACGCAGTATTTT. Translation gives CASSAAGRTDTQYF.

This clonotype has at least ten counts. The V call is TRBV5-1, the J call TRBJ2-3; D not certain. Germline V gene data show CDR1 as SGHRS and CDR2 as YFSETQ. V was clipped by 7 bases and J by 4 bases, with 10 bases between them. The CDR3 is made up of 12 amino acids. CDR3 nucleotide sequence: TGCGCCAGCGCAAACGCTGCAGATACGCAGTATTTT. Its translation: CASANAADTQYF.

The sample holds many counts of this clonotype. The chain carries TRBV12-3 or TRBV12-4 and TRBJ2-7; the match to TRBD2 covers 7 bases. The CDR3 length is 14 residues. V shed 3 bases, J shed 3 bases, and the junction held 5 bases outside the gene matches. The CDR3 spells CASSFGAGNYEQYF. The CDR3 DNA reads TGTGCCAGCAGTTTTGGAGCGGGGAACTACGAGCAGTACTTC.

Ten or more counts support this clonotype. The rearrangement uses TRBV20-1 and TRBJ1-3, with 7 bases that match TRBD1. CDR3 length: 15 amino acids. V shed 5 bases and J 3 bases; nucleotides not matched to a gene: 10. Per germline, CDR1 DFQATT and CDR2 SNEGSKA (reference sequence). This chain's CDR3 is CSAPDSTGIGNTIYF. The CDR3 DNA sequence: TGCAGTGCTCCAGACTCGACAGGGATTGGAAACACCATATATTTT.

In the case of this clonotype: A far larger clone is a single base away, which makes a read error likely. The chain employs TRBV13 and TRBJ2-1, with D possibly TRBD1 on 5 matching bases. The CDR3 sequence is 14 residues long. Trimming shortened V by 2 bases and J by 10 bases, and 15 bases separated the two germline ends. The V gene's germline CDR1 is PRHDT and CDR2 FYEKMQ (reference sequence). This CDR3 is CASSLRGNSYEQFF. As DNA, the CDR3 is TGTGCCAGCAGCTTAAGGGGAAACTCCTACGAGCAGTTCTTC.

There are a few counts of this clonotype. V gene TRBV19 combines with J gene TRBJ1-2; perhaps TRBD1 as D (6 bases). V was pared by 1 base and J by 11 bases, with 17 bases between. CDR1 is LNHDA, CDR2 SQIVND, per germline (reference sequence). CDR3 length: 14 residues. Here the CDR3 DNA reads TGTGCCAGTAGTATAGCCGCGGGGGCGGACCGGTACACCTTC. This codes for CASSIAAGADRYTF.

This clonotype showed up just once. The CDR3 protein is CASSPPFRGELFF. Written as DNA, the CDR3 is TGCGCCAGCAGCCCTCCGTTCCGAGGGGAGCTGTTTTTT. The chain uses TRBV5-1 and TRBJ2-2; D gene ambiguous. The V end lost 4 bases, the J end lost 8 bases, and 12 bases lay between the germline ends. Germline CDR1 SGHRS, CDR2 YFSETQ. This CDR3 comprises 13 residues.

Notes on this clonotype: This likely reflects a read error, since a far larger clone is one base away. V usage is TRBV20-1 and J usage is TRBJ2-4, with D perhaps TRBD2 (5 bases). CDR1 is DFQATT, CDR2 SNEGSKA, per germline (reference sequence). This CDR3 has 13 residues. V shed 5 bases and J shed 13 bases, with 21 bases lying between them. Written as DNA, the CDR3 is TGCAGTGCTCAGGAGGCGCGATTGAATGAGCAGTACTTC. Translated: CSAQEARLNEQYF.

The V gene is TRBV29-1, the J gene TRBJ2-7, with D perhaps given as TRBD1 or TRBD2 (5 bases each). V lost 6 bases and J 6 bases, leaving 12 bases between the germline ends. CDR3 length: 11 amino acids. In germline, CDR1 is SQVTM, CDR2 ANQGSEA. The CDR3 loop is CSVGKGLEQYF. The DNA for the CDR3 is TGCAGCGTCGGGAAGGGGCTCGAGCAGTACTTC.

At least ten counts were recorded for this clonotype. The J gene is TRBJ2-3, the V gene TRBV9; no definite D call. The CDR3 runs 15 residues. Trimming pared 4 bases from V and 1 base from J, leaving 13 bases between. Germline V gene data show CDR1 as SGDLS and CDR2 as YYNGEE. CDR3 amino acids: CASSSSGWGTDTQYF. The CDR3 DNA reads as TGTGCCAGCAGCTCCTCAGGCTGGGGCACAGATACGCAGTATTTT.

This clonotype showed up just a few times. V usage is TRBV12-5 and J usage is TRBJ1-1; unclear D gene. This CDR3 is built from 13 residues. Trimming shortened V by 7 bases and J by 3 bases, and 12 bases separated the two germline ends. CDR1 is LGHNT, CDR2 FRNRAP, per germline. The CDR3 region is CASAVGGYTEAFF. The CDR3 bases are TGTGCTAGTGCCGTGGGAGGGTACACTGAAGCTTTCTTT.

In regard to this clonotype: This probably arose from a read error, given a far larger clone one base away. The chain combines TRBV5-1 with TRBJ1-1, with 7 nucleotides matching TRBD1. The CDR3 runs 15 residues. Germline V CDR1 and CDR2: SGHRS, YFSETQ. The CDR3 is CASSTRTGESTEAFF. The DNA of the CDR3 is TGTGCCAGCAGCACCCGGACAGGCGAAAGCACTGAAGCTTTCTTT.

This clonotype qualifies as medium-sized. The V gene is TRBV20-1, the J gene TRBJ1-6; a possible D gene is TRBD1 (6 bases). CDR3 length equals 12 residues. Trimming removed 3 bases from V and 10 bases from J, with 10 bases in between. Germline V gives CDR1 DFQATT, CDR2 SNEGSKA (reference sequence). The CDR3 DNA reads as TGCAGTGCTAGCCGACAGGAATCACCCCTCCACTTT. Translating gives CSASRQESPLHF.

This clonotype was found many times. This chain joins TRBV2 and TRBJ2-3, with TRBD2 identical over 9 bases. The CDR3 is 15 amino acids. CDR1 SNHLY and CDR2 FYNNEI come from the germline V gene. The V and J ends lost 4 bases and 2 bases, in that order; junction bases with no gene match: 4. The CDR3 nucleotides are TGTGCCAGCAGTGTAGCGGGGGAGATCACAGATACGCAGTATTTT. It encodes CASSVAGEITDTQYF.

Turning to this clonotype: A much larger clone differs from this one at a single base, so this may be a read error. The CDR3 spells CASSLDMTANYGYTF. The CDR3 DNA is TGCGCCAGCAGCTTGGATATGACAGCTAACTATGGCTACACCTTC. The rearrangement joins TRBV5-1 to TRBJ1-2, with a possible D match to TRBD1 (5 bases). CDR3 size: 15 residues. V was cut by 0 bases and J by 0 bases, with 9 bases left in between. Germline loops: CDR1 SGHRS, CDR2 YFSETQ. The full variable domain, its missing parts supplied by reference TRBV5-1 and TRBJ1-2, is KAGVTQTPRYLIKTRGQQVTLSCSPISGHRSVSWYQQTPGQGLQFLFEYFSETQRNKGNFPGRFSGRQFSNSRSEMNVSTLELGDSALYLCASSLDMTANYGYTFGSGTRLTVV.

In this sample, this clonotype turned up a few times. The rearrangement links TRBV27 to TRBJ1-2, with TRBD1 identical over 7 bases. The CDR3 contains 15 residues. Looked up from germline, CDR1 is MNHEY and CDR2 is SMNVEV (reference sequence). V lost 6 bases, J lost 0 bases, and 7 bases stayed unmatched. The CDR3 region is CASRPTGTANYGYTF. Written as DNA, the CDR3 is TGTGCCAGCAGGCCTACGGGGACAGCTAACTATGGCTACACCTTC.

This clonotype was seen many times. This chain joins TRBV7-6 and TRBJ2-5, with 7 nucleotides matching TRBD2. The CDR3 spans 13 residues. V dropped 5 bases and J dropped 4; count of bases not matched to a gene: 4. The V gene's germline CDR1 is SGHVS and CDR2 FNYEAQ. CDR3 sequence reads: CASSHWGGETQYF. The CDR3 DNA reads TGTGCCAGCAGCCACTGGGGGGGAGAGACCCAGTACTTC.

The gene calls are TRBV25-1 and TRBJ1-5, with D perhaps matching TRBD1 (5 bases). Germline CDR1 MGHDK, CDR2 SYGVNS. The CDR3 has 14 amino acids. V lost 4 bases to trimming and J lost 0 bases, with 7 bases between them. CDR3: CASSGGDSNQPQHF. The DNA of the CDR3 is TGTGCCAGCAGTGGGGGGGATAGCAATCAGCCCCAGCATTTT.

V usage is TRBV14 and J usage is TRBJ2-7, with D tentatively TRBD1 (6 bases). In germline, CDR1 is SGHDN, CDR2 FVKESK. This CDR3 contains 15 residues. V lost 0 bases, J lost 3 bases, and 12 bases lay in between. In nucleotides, the CDR3 is TGTGCCAGCAGCCAAGACAGGGGTTGGAACTACGAGCAGTACTTC. As protein: CASSQDRGWNYEQYF.

This clonotype was observed many times. V usage is TRBV14 and J usage is TRBJ1-2; D is ambiguous. V was pared by 4 bases and J by 7 bases, with 13 bases between. Germline CDR1 SGHDN, CDR2 FVKESK. The CDR3 is 13 amino acids. The CDR3 is CASSPMGIGGYTF. The CDR3 bases are TGTGCCAGCAGCCCAATGGGTATCGGTGGCTACACCTTC.

V usage is TRBV6-5 and J usage is TRBJ2-3; weak D call: TRBD2 (7 bases). The CDR3 consists of 16 residues. V was pared by 0 bases and J by 3 bases, with 13 bases between. CDR1 and CDR2 from the germline V gene are MNHEY and SVGAGI. The CDR3 coding sequence is TGTGCCAGCAGTTACTCGGCGGGGGCGCTGACAGATACGCAGTATTTT. Translation gives CASSYSAGALTDTQYF.

Concerning this clonotype: It may be a read error: a sequence one base away is much more abundant. This chain joins TRBV4-2 and TRBJ2-1; a possible D gene is TRBD1 (6 bases). The V end was cut by 3 bases, the J end by 3 bases, with 12 bases between. CDR3 size: 15 residues. Per germline, CDR1 LGHNA and CDR2 YNFKEQ. The CDR3 DNA reads TGTGCCAGCAGCCAGCGGACAGATTTCTACAATGAGCAGTTCTTC. The encoded protein is CASSQRTDFYNEQFF.

The V call is TRBV12-3 or TRBV12-4, the J call TRBJ1-1; TRBD1 agrees at 8 bases. CDR3 length equals 18 residues. Unmatched junction bases numbered 12, after V lost 3 bases and J lost 0 bases. CDR3 in amino acids: CASSFFGGPGGMNTEAFF. The CDR3 DNA sequence: TGTGCCAGCAGTTTTTTCGGGGGGCCAGGGGGCATGAACACTGAAGCTTTCTTT.

Concerning this clonotype itself: Given the absence of the conserved phenylalanine or tryptophan at the CDR3 end, a read error is likely. The J gene is TRBJ2-7, the V gene TRBV7-3; no clear D. The ends were cut back, 5 bases at V and 0 bases at J, with 14 bases in the middle. This CDR3 spans 15 amino acids. Germline V gene sequence: CDR1 SGHTA, CDR2 FQGTGA. The chain's CDR3 is CASSRSPQSSYEQYL. Here the CDR3 DNA reads TGTGCCAGCAGCCGTAGCCCACAAAGCTCCTACGAGCAGTACCTC.

Points on this clonotype: It differs at one base from a far larger clone, so likely a read error. The CDR3 does not close with the conserved phenylalanine or tryptophan, likely indicating a read error. J is TRBJ2-7 and V is TRBV7-9, with 12 positions matching TRBD1. Germline CDR1 is SEHNR and CDR2 is FQNEAQ (reference sequence). CDR3 size: 16 residues. The ends lost 5 bases at V and 2 bases at J; junction bases unmatched: 7. The CDR3 sequence is CASSPQGQGATYEQYL. In DNA form, the CDR3 reads TGTGCCAGCAGCCCCCAGGGACAGGGGGCGACCTACGAGCAGTACTTA.

This clonotype came up a few times. The CDR3 is CASSLRSGGPGEQYF. CDR3 DNA: TGCGCCAGCAGCTTGAGGTCTGGGGGCCCGGGGGAGCAGTACTTC. The V call is TRBV5-1, the J call TRBJ2-7; D is possibly TRBD1 (6 bases). This CDR3 region has 15 residues. The ends were cut back, 1 base at V and 7 bases at J, with 18 bases in the middle. Germline CDR1 SGHRS, CDR2 YFSETQ.

This clonotype was seen ten or more times. This chain connects TRBV20-1 to TRBJ2-3; 7 nucleotides match TRBD1. This CDR3 comprises 14 residues. V lost 2 bases to trimming and J lost 4 bases; unmatched junction nucleotides: 6. The V gene's germline CDR1 is DFQATT and CDR2 SNEGSKA (reference sequence). CDR3 bases: TGCAGTGCTAGACCGCCCCAGGGGGCAGATACGCAGTATTTT. This gives the protein CSARPPQGADTQYF.